The 14 T cell receptor beta chains given below trace back to one sample, sequenced in a study of long-term antiretroviral therapy in people with HIV. Run at survey level, the immunoSEQ assay was version v3.0. Sequencing was performed with immunoSEQ multiplex PCR; in TCRdb, only in-frame clones are kept and a portion is missing. The sample has roughly 25,000 clones, roughly four fifths seen once. Sequences were derived from unsorted PBMCs, sampled 1.1 years before starting antiretroviral therapy. The source of these receptors is a woman aged 25 to 39 with HIV.

This clone was counted between two and nine times. This rearrangement joins TRBV27 to TRBJ2-2; D assignment may be TRBD1 or TRBD2 (6 bases each). The V and J ends lost 1 base and 7 bases respectively, with 16 bases between them. The CDR3 extends over 16 amino acids. Germline V lookup: CDR1 MNHEY, CDR2 SMNVEV (reference sequence). In DNA, the CDR3 is TGTGCCAGCAGTTTATTAGAGGGGGGCGCGGACGGGGAGCTGTTTTTT. Its protein is CASSLLEGGADGELFF.

This chain connects TRBV30 to TRBJ1-1; TRBD1 might be the D (5 bases). Germline CDR1 reads GTSNPN; CDR2 reads SVGIG (reference sequence). V lost 0 bases to trimming and J lost 1 base, with 18 bases between them. This CDR3 is built from 17 residues. CDR3 sequence reads: CAWSVRGSGRGNTEAFF. CDR3 bases: TGTGCCTGGAGTGTGAGGGGTTCAGGGCGAGGGAACACTGAAGCTTTCTTT.

V gene TRBV5-5 combines with J gene TRBJ1-5; 8 nucleotides align to TRBD1. The length of the CDR3 is 16 residues. Unmatched junction bases numbered 8, after V lost 5 bases and J lost 1 base. Germline CDR1 SGHKS, CDR2 YYEKEE (reference sequence). The CDR3 spells CASSLQGASSNQPQHF. CDR3 DNA sequence: TGTGCCAGCAGTCTTCAGGGGGCTTCGAGCAATCAGCCCCAGCATTTT.

The chain couples TRBV6-1 to TRBJ2-6, with a tentative D call TRBD2 (6 bases). Germline values: CDR1 MNHNS, CDR2 SASEGT. CDR3 length: 16 residues. V was pared by 3 bases and J by 2 bases, with 11 bases between. For the CDR3, the DNA is TGTGCCAGCAGTGACTGGGGGAGGACTGGGGCCAACGTCCTGACTTTC. It yields the protein CASSDWGRTGANVLTF.

The chain uses TRBV14 and TRBJ1-2; 8 bases are a match to TRBD1. The CDR3 runs to 16 residues. Germline CDR1 SGHDN, CDR2 FVKESK. V shed 1 base and J 0 bases; nucleotides not matched to a gene: 4. The CDR3 protein is CASSQGGDRTNYGYTF. CDR3 nucleotides: TGTGCCAGCAGCCAAGGGGGGGACAGGACTAACTATGGCTACACCTTC.

V gene TRBV10-3 combines with J gene TRBJ2-3; maybe TRBD1 (5 bases). This CDR3 contains 13 residues. V gave up 4 bases and J gave up 4 bases, with 9 bases separating them. The germline gives CDR1 ENHRY, CDR2 SYGVKD. The CDR3 DNA follows: TGTGCCATCAGTGGGATGGGGCCAGATACGCAGTATTTT. Translating gives CAISGMGPDTQYF.

The V and J genes are TRBV9 and TRBJ1-1; D is undetermined. CDR1 is SGDLS and CDR2 is YYNGEE in the germline V gene. This CDR3 contains 15 residues. Trimming left V 3 bases short and J 0 bases short, with 12 bases between. CDR3 sequence: CASSARAKMNTEAFF. The CDR3 nucleotides are TGTGCCAGCAGCGCCCGGGCCAAGATGAACACTGAAGCTTTCTTT.

The gene calls are TRBV6-1 and TRBJ2-5; possible D gene TRBD1, 6 bases. CDR3 length: 14 residues. Germline-derived CDR1 and CDR2 are MNHNS and SASEGT. V was pared by 3 bases and J by 5 bases, with 13 bases between. For the CDR3, the DNA is TGTGCCAGCAGTGATATGGGGGCTTTGGAGACCCAGTACTTC. Protein sequence: CASSDMGALETQYF.

This chain uses TRBV29-1 with TRBJ2-1; 8 bases agree with TRBD2. CDR1 is SQVTM, CDR2 ANQGSEA, per germline. CDR3 size: 14 residues. Unmatched junction bases numbered 6, after V lost 4 bases and J lost 4 bases. CDR3 sequence (DNA): TGCAGCGTTGCGGCGGGGGGCAGTTACAATGAGCAGTTCTTC. This translates into CSVAAGGSYNEQFF.

This clone was seen once. The CDR3, as DNA: TGTGCCAGCATGCCTAGCGGTTCGAAGACCCAGTACTTC. It specifies CASMPSGSKTQYF. V gene TRBV2 combines with J gene TRBJ2-5; 7 bases are a match to TRBD2. This CDR3 region has 13 residues. V shed 7 bases, J shed 6 bases, and the junction held 8 bases outside the gene matches. From germline, CDR1 is SNHLY and CDR2 FYNNEI.

This clone was observed a handful of times. V usage is TRBV7-8 and J usage is TRBJ2-7, with D hard to call. The length of the CDR3 is 12 residues. V was clipped by 5 bases and J by 3 bases, with 8 bases between them. CDR1 is SGHVS and CDR2 is FQNEAQ in the germline V gene. CDR3 DNA sequence: TGTGCCAGCAGCACCAACAACTACGAGCAGTACTTC. This encodes CASSTNNYEQYF.

The chain carries TRBV7-6 and TRBJ2-3, with D perhaps being TRBD1 or TRBD2 (5 bases each). The CDR3 extends over 15 amino acids. V lost 3 bases and J 1 base, leaving 11 bases between the germline ends. Germline assignment: CDR1 SGHVS and CDR2 FNYEAQ. In nucleotides, the CDR3 is TGTGCCAGCAGCTTTCCCGGGACGGGCACAGATACGCAGTATTTT. Translation gives CASSFPGTGTDTQYF. Complete variable domain (other parts from reference TRBV7-6 and TRBJ2-3): GAGVSQSPRYKVTKRGQDVALRCDPISGHVSLYWYRQALGQGPEFLTYFNYEAQQDKSGLPNDRFSAERPEGSISTLTIQRTEQRDSAMYRCASSFPGTGTDTQYFGPGTRLTVL.

This chain links TRBV6-1 with TRBJ2-3, with D possibly TRBD2 on 6 matching bases. CDR1 and CDR2 from the germline V gene are MNHNS and SASEGT. The CDR3 loop spans 17 amino acids. Deletions cut 2 bases from V and 0 bases from J, with 15 bases between. The CDR3 region is CASSERRTTTSTDTQYF. CDR3 DNA: TGTGCCAGCAGTGAACGAAGGACTACCACTAGCACAGATACGCAGTATTTT.

The rearrangement joins TRBV5-6 to TRBJ1-5; no clear D gene. The V end lost 4 bases, the J end lost 0 bases, and 11 bases lay between the germline ends. Germline-derived CDR1 and CDR2 are SGHDT and YYEEEE. The CDR3 is 15 residues long. The CDR3 loop reads CASSVRKNSNQPQHF. The CDR3 DNA is TGTGCCAGCAGCGTCAGGAAAAATAGCAATCAGCCCCAGCATTTT.